This TCR beta chain was recorded in a study of blood T cell repertoires in COVID-19. On the study more broadly: In each case, the material was cDNA or gDNA derived from T cells, B-cell-depleted T cells, or PBMCs.

Per the germline V gene, CDR1 is SGHAT and CDR2 is FQNNGV. Trimming removed 0 bases at V and 0 bases at J, with 15 bases between. The CDR3 runs to 17 residues. In the study's own analysis: Reference gene primer amplification in the assay estimated nucleated cell counts. This table comes from immunoSEQ multiplex PCR, and its TCRdb copy is limited to in-frame clones, with some not included. The V and J calls and the clone size are those of that table, but D and trimming were determined from the DNA. The sample lists hundreds of thousands of clones, around 90% occurring once. The study assigned cohorts using participant-reported clinical history.

The material sequenced was PBMCs or T cells enriched from blood (not recorded which). The chain uses TRBV11-2 and TRBJ2-7, with D possibly matching TRBD2 (6 bases). The sequence was collected from a woman aged 60-75 years in a cohort exposed to, infected with or recovered from COVID-19 (not recorded which). This CDR3 is CASSLDSGEWGSYEQYF. The DNA for the CDR3 is TGTGCCAGCAGCTTAGATTCGGGGGAGTGGGGCTCCTACGAGCAGTACTTC.